These 14 T cell receptor beta chains share one sample of origin, sequenced in a study of T-cell memory formation after mild COVID-19. One entry per CDR3 protein results from TCRdb running MiXCR on the 5' RACE reads. The repertoire holds around 180,000 distinct CDR3 sequences, with 15% to 20% as singletons. The material sequenced was PBMCs or a T cell subset sorted from them (not recorded which). The receptors derive from a man aged 18 to 35 who had mild COVID-19 (a few samples of this study predate the infection). Cell type and time point are not known.

This clonotype was picked up a small number of times. This sequence joins TRBV5-1 and TRBJ1-4; D gene unclear. This CDR3 spans 14 amino acids. CDR1 SGHRS and CDR2 YFSETQ come from the germline V gene. With 1 base removed from V and 0 bases from J, the gap between germline ends came to 4 bases. CDR3 DNA: TGCGCCAGCAGCTTGATCCCAACTAATGAAAAACTGTTTTTT. This sequence encodes CASSLIPTNEKLFF.

J is TRBJ1-2 and V is TRBV6-5; TRBD1 might be the D (5 bases). The CDR3 runs 13 residues. Germline V gene sequence: CDR1 MNHEY, CDR2 SVGAGI. V lost 8 bases and J 0 bases, leaving 10 bases between the germline ends. CDR3 sequence (DNA): TGTGCCAGCTCGAGAGGGGCTAACTATGGCTACACCTTC. It yields the protein CASSRGANYGYTF.

The chain employs TRBV5-1 and TRBJ2-5; 7 bases are shared with TRBD1. V shed 7 bases and J 2 bases; nucleotides not matched to a gene: 11. Germline lookup yields CDR1 SGHRS and CDR2 YFSETQ. CDR3 length equals 15 residues. Here the CDR3 DNA reads TGCGCCAGCGGAAGACAGGGAAGGCCGCAAGAGACCCAGTACTTC. This encodes CASGRQGRPQETQYF.

This clonotype has just a few counts. This sequence joins TRBV5-1 and TRBJ2-3, with 13 bases identical to TRBD2. The CDR3 is made up of 16 amino acids. J lost 5 bases, V lost 1 base, and 4 bases had no gene match. CDR1 and CDR2 from the germline V gene are SGHRS and YFSETQ. CDR3 sequence: CASSLTSGGALDTQYF. CDR3 in DNA: TGCGCCAGCAGCTTGACTAGCGGGGGGGCCTTAGATACGCAGTATTTT.

This clonotype was observed a handful of times. This rearrangement joins TRBV10-3 to TRBJ2-1, with TRBD1 matching 9 bases. V lost 6 bases to trimming and J lost 8 bases; unmatched junction nucleotides: 11. The length of the CDR3 is 15 residues. Germline CDR1 is ENHRY and CDR2 is SYGVKD. CDR3 region: CAIREGRTGVYEQFF. The CDR3 coding sequence is TGTGCCATCAGGGAGGGGAGGACAGGGGTATATGAGCAGTTCTTC.

This clonotype has ten or more counts. This chain connects TRBV5-1 to TRBJ2-6; D is uncertain. Trimming shortened V by 5 bases and J by 0 bases, and 6 bases separated the two germline ends. Germline V lookup: CDR1 SGHRS, CDR2 YFSETQ. The CDR3 has 14 residues. The CDR3: CASRDSSGANVLTF. CDR3 nucleotide sequence: TGCGCCAGCAGGGATTCCTCTGGGGCCAACGTCCTGACTTTC.

The genes are TRBV19 and TRBJ2-3, with 7 bases matching TRBD2. The ends lost 8 bases at V and 0 bases at J; junction bases unmatched: 8. Germline V gives CDR1 LNHDA, CDR2 SQIVND (reference sequence). This CDR3 comprises 15 residues. Here the CDR3 DNA reads TGTGCCAGTGGGGGGGTCGGGGCTAGCACAGATACGCAGTATTTT. This translates into CASGGVGASTDTQYF. The full variable domain, completed using reference TRBV19 and TRBJ2-3, is DGGITQSPKYLFRKEGQNVTLSCEQNLNHDAMYWYRQDPGQGLRLIYYSQIVNDFQKGDIAEGYSVSREKKESFPLTVTSAQKNPTAFYLCASGGVGASTDTQYFGPGTRLTVL.

CDR3 bases: TGTGCCAGCAGCCGTTGGACCTCGTACTACGAGCAGTACTTC. This sequence encodes CASSRWTSYYEQYF. The chain has TRBV3-1 and TRBJ2-7; D not resolved. V was trimmed by 4 bases and J by 3 bases, leaving 13 bases between them. CDR3 size: 14 residues. Germline V lookup: CDR1 LGHDT, CDR2 YNNKEL (reference sequence).

This clonotype was found a few times. The chain couples TRBV18 to TRBJ2-3; 13 positions agree with TRBD2. The germline V gene has CDR1 KGHSH and CDR2 LQKENI. V gave up 1 base and J gave up 6 bases; unmatched junction bases: 4. The CDR3 runs 16 residues. CDR3 loop: CASSPRTSGSGDTQYF. The CDR3 nucleotides read TGTGCCAGCTCACCACGGACTAGCGGGAGTGGTGATACGCAGTATTTT.

This clonotype was observed a few times. The chain uses TRBV20-1 and TRBJ2-6; 7 bases agree with TRBD1. CDR1 is DFQATT and CDR2 is SNEGSKA in the germline V gene (reference sequence). V was clipped by 6 bases and J by 2 bases; unmatched bases: 4. This CDR3 contains 14 residues. CDR3 amino acids: CSAGQGAGANVLTF. In DNA, the CDR3 is TGCAGTGCGGGGCAGGGGGCTGGGGCCAACGTCCTGACTTTC.

The gene calls are TRBV6-5 and TRBJ1-4; no firm D call. CDR1 is MNHEY, CDR2 SVGAGI, per germline. This CDR3 is built from 14 residues. V was shortened by 0 bases and J by 12 bases, with 14 bases between the two germline ends. Written as DNA, the CDR3 is TGTGCCAGCAGTTACTCGCGACCGACCCGGGAACTGTTTTTT. It codes for CASSYSRPTRELFF.

This clonotype has just a few counts. The CDR3 DNA follows: TGCAGCGTCCCAGGGGGCGCGGGGAACACTGAAGCTTTCTTT. Amino acid sequence: CSVPGGAGNTEAFF. The chain couples TRBV29-1 to TRBJ1-1, with 8 bases that match TRBD1. Germline CDR1 is SQVTM and CDR2 is ANQGSEA. J lost 1 base, V lost 6 bases, and 7 bases had no gene match. CDR3 length: 14 amino acids. Together with reference TRBV29-1 and TRBJ1-1, the CDR3 gives the full variable domain: SAVISQKPSRDICQRGTSLTIQCQVDSQVTMMFWYRQQPGQSLTLIATANQGSEATYESGFVIDKFPISRPNLTFSTLTVSNMSPEDSSIYLCSVPGGAGNTEAFFGQGTRLTVV.

This clonotype was picked up a small number of times. The genes are TRBV5-1 and TRBJ2-5; 8 nucleotides agree with TRBD2. This CDR3 has 16 residues. Germline CDR1 and CDR2: SGHRS and YFSETQ. Losses at the gene ends were 5 bases for V and 4 bases for J; bases not matched to a gene: 13. The CDR3 loop reads CASRIPLTSEGETQYF. The CDR3 DNA sequence: TGCGCCAGCAGAATCCCCCTGACTAGCGAGGGAGAGACCCAGTACTTC.

The J gene is TRBJ2-5, the V gene TRBV5-6; 10 nucleotides line up with TRBD1. V lost 2 bases, J lost 4 bases, and 2 bases stayed unmatched. The CDR3 consists of 14 residues. Germline CDR1 and CDR2: SGHDT and YYEEEE. The chain's CDR3 is CASSLDRGLETQYF. CDR3 DNA sequence: TGTGCCAGCAGCTTAGACAGGGGGCTAGAGACCCAGTACTTC.